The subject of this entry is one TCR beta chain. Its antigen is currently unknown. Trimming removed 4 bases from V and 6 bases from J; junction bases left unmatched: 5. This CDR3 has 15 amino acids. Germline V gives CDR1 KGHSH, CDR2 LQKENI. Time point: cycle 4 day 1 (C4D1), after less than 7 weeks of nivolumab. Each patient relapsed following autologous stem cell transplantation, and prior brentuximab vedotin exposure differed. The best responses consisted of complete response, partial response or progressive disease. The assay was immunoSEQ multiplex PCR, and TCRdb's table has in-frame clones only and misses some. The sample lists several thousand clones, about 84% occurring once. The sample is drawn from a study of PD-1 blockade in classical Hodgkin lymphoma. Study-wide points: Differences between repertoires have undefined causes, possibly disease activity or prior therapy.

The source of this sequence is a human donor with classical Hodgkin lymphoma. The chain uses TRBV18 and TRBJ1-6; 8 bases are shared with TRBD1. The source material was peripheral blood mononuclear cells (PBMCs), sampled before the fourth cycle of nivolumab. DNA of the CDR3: TGTGCCAGCTCACAGGGACAGGCCGGTAATTCACCCCTCCACTTT. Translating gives CASSQGQAGNSPLHF.